These T cell receptor beta chains were read from a single sample in a study of naive and memory T cell subsets. TCRdb recomputed calls from the 5' RACE reads with MiXCR, one row per CDR3 protein. This table has more than 25,000 distinct CDR3 sequences, roughly 23% appearing once. All receptors derive from a female donor in good health. Each CDR3 is given with its conserved first and last residue. Fields, in order: D gene, J gene, clone size, V gene, CDR3 protein, CDR3 DNA. A D gene is named only where the DNA matches it firmly. Not every row has a clone size; where given, it reads once, few, many or a size class.

-,TRBJ2-5,-,TRBV6-6,CASSRETQYF,TGTGCCAGCAGTCGAGAGACCCAGTACTTC
-,TRBJ1-2,-,TRBV6-5,CASRRGLDYGYTF,TGTGCCAGCAGGCGGGGGTTGGACTATGGCTACACCTTC
TRBD1,TRBJ1-3,medium-sized,TRBV13,CASSGQETSGNTIYF,TGTGCCAGCAGCGGACAGGAGACCTCTGGAAACACCATATATTTT
-,TRBJ2-3,many,TRBV19,CASATLGGSTDTQYF,TGTGCCAGCGCTACCCTAGGCGGGAGCACAGATACGCAGTATTTT
TRBD1,TRBJ2-1,-,TRBV7-9,CASLTRDRGYNEQFF,TGTGCCAGCCTGACCCGGGACAGGGGTTACAATGAGCAGTTCTTC
-,TRBJ1-1,few,TRBV6-5,CASSNRKVPEAFF,TGTGCCAGCAGCAATCGAAAGGTACCTGAAGCTTTCTTT
-,TRBJ1-1,few,TRBV7-8,CASSSLAVGTEAFF,TGTGCCAGCAGCTCCCTAGCAGTGGGCACTGAAGCTTTCTTT
TRBD2,TRBJ2-7,few,TRBV29-1,CSVNGGAYEQYF,TGCAGCGTTAACGGGGGGGCCTACGAGCAGTACTTC
-,TRBJ1-6,-,TRBV5-1,CASTLGGQGRSPLHF,TGCGCCAGCACCCTTGGGGGGCAGGGCCGCTCACCCCTCCACTTT
-,TRBJ1-2,-,TRBV12-3/TRBV12-4,CASSLLGVVTANYGYTF,TGTGCCAGCAGTTTACTGGGTGTTGTCACAGCTAACTATGGCTACACCTTC
-,TRBJ1-5,-,TRBV4-1,CASSPQGLGNQPQHF,TGCGCCAGCAGCCCCCAGGGTCTAGGCAATCAGCCCCAGCATTTT
TRBD1,TRBJ2-7,few,TRBV6-5,CASTGTGTREQYF,TGTGCCAGCACCGGGACAGGAACGAGAGAGCAGTACTTC
-,TRBJ1-1,few,TRBV20-1,CSARVGGNTEAFF,TGCAGTGCTAGAGTGGGGGGGAACACTGAAGCTTTCTTT
-,TRBJ1-1,-,TRBV7-9,CASSPEDRAAFF,TGTGCCAGCAGCCCAGAGGACCGGGCGGCTTTCTTT
-,TRBJ2-5,-,TRBV29-1,CSVSFTYQETQYF,TGCAGCGTTTCCTTTACGTATCAAGAGACCCAGTACTTC
-,TRBJ2-7,few,TRBV29-1,CSVVLTRRKNYEQYF,TGCAGCGTTGTTCTCACTCGGCGGAAGAATTACGAGCAGTACTTC
TRBD2,TRBJ2-7,-,TRBV9,CASSKGLAGHEQYF,TGTGCCAGCAGCAAAGGACTAGCGGGCCACGAGCAGTACTTC
TRBD2,TRBJ2-1,-,TRBV24-1,CATSDAGTSGRDYNEQFF,TGTGCCACCAGTGACGCCGGGACTAGCGGGAGGGACTACAATGAGCAGTTCTTC
-,TRBJ2-3,-,TRBV13,CASSLVGGYTDTQYF,TGTGCCAGCAGCTTAGTGGGGGGCTACACAGATACGCAGTATTTT
-,TRBJ2-1,many,TRBV20-1,CSARESAGDYNEQFF,TGCAGTGCTAGAGAATCAGCGGGTGACTACAATGAGCAGTTCTTC
-,TRBJ2-2,few,TRBV20-1,CSARRDTGELFF,TGCAGTGCTAGAAGGGACACCGGGGAGCTGTTTTTT
-,TRBJ2-3,-,TRBV12-3/TRBV12-4,CASSPLPFTDTQYF,TGTGCCAGCAGTCCACTCCCATTCACAGATACGCAGTATTTT
-,TRBJ2-7,medium-sized,TRBV5-4,CASSLGRDREQYF,TGTGCCAGCAGCTTGGGGAGAGATCGCGAGCAGTACTTC
-,TRBJ1-2,many,TRBV29-1,CSVESGNYGYTF,TGCAGCGTTGAATCAGGGAACTATGGCTACACCTTC
-,TRBJ2-7,few,TRBV20-1,CSARADTNEQYF,TGCAGTGCTAGAGCGGACACAAACGAGCAGTACTTC
-,TRBJ2-1,-,TRBV7-2,CASSLDGDNEQFF,TGTGCCAGCAGCTTAGATGGAGATAATGAGCAGTTCTTC
TRBD1,TRBJ2-3,few,TRBV29-1,CSVETGADTQYF,TGCAGCGTGGAGACAGGGGCAGATACGCAGTATTTT
-,TRBJ2-3,few,TRBV29-1,CSVETGLGTDTQYF,TGCAGCGTTGAGACTGGCTTAGGCACAGATACGCAGTATTTT
-,TRBJ1-2,-,TRBV7-2,CASSPGSRYGYTF,TGTGCCAGCAGCCCCGGCAGCCGCTATGGCTACACCTTC
TRBD1,TRBJ1-1,medium-sized,TRBV6-1,CASRDREFTEAFF,TGTGCCAGCAGGGACAGGGAATTCACTGAAGCTTTCTTT
TRBD2,TRBJ2-3,many,TRBV20-1,CSATSGGKPDTQYF,TGCAGTGCCACTAGCGGAGGGAAGCCAGATACGCAGTATTTT
TRBD1,TRBJ1-6,-,TRBV2,CASSVDRRETPNNSPLHF,TGTGCCAGCAGTGTGGACAGGAGAGAAACGCCAAATAATTCACCCCTCCACTTT
-,TRBJ1-5,many,TRBV4-1,CASSPPQEQPQHF,TGCGCCAGCAGCCCACCACAGGAACAGCCCCAGCATTTT
-,TRBJ1-1,few,TRBV20-1,CSASDGMNTEAFF,TGCAGTGCATCGGACGGGATGAACACTGAAGCTTTCTTT
-,TRBJ1-1,few,TRBV29-1,CSVESQALNTEAFF,TGCAGCGTTGAATCTCAGGCCTTGAACACTGAAGCTTTCTTT
TRBD2,TRBJ2-3,-,TRBV5-6,CASSWGLAGALQDTQYF,TGTGCCAGCAGCTGGGGACTAGCGGGGGCCCTCCAAGATACGCAGTATTTT
-,TRBJ2-2,few,TRBV20-1,CSARGGRETGELFF,TGCAGTGCTAGAGGGGGGCGGGAAACCGGGGAGCTGTTTTTT
-,TRBJ2-1,many,TRBV6-1,CASTTAAQGEQFF,TGTGCCAGCACTACCGCCGCCCAGGGTGAGCAGTTCTTC
-,TRBJ1-6,few,TRBV6-5,CASSQSIVNSPLHF,TGTGCCAGCAGTCAATCCATCGTTAATTCACCCCTCCACTTT
-,TRBJ2-1,-,TRBV24-1,CATSEPGPVNEQFF,TGTGCCACCAGTGAACCGGGACCGGTTAATGAGCAGTTCTTC
-,TRBJ1-4,many,TRBV12-5,CASGPDSSAEKLFF,TGTGCTAGTGGGCCCGACAGTAGCGCTGAAAAACTGTTTTTT
-,TRBJ1-1,few,TRBV29-1,CSVEQGFNTEAFF,TGCAGCGTTGAACAGGGGTTTAACACTGAAGCTTTCTTT
-,TRBJ2-3,few,TRBV20-1,CSASHRGGTDTQYF,TGCAGTGCTAGCCACAGGGGAGGTACAGATACGCAGTATTTT
-,TRBJ1-2,many,TRBV20-1,CSATEGGYGYTF,TGCAGTGCCACAGAGGGAGGGTATGGCTACACCTTC
TRBD2,TRBJ2-3,many,TRBV6-4,CASSEGSGGGTDTQYF,TGTGCCAGCAGTGAAGGTAGCGGGGGAGGAACAGATACGCAGTATTTT
-,TRBJ2-2,few,TRBV6-4,CASKGIDTGELFF,TGTGCCAGCAAGGGAATAGACACCGGGGAGCTGTTTTTT
TRBD1,TRBJ1-6,few,TRBV7-3,CASSSGTGDNSPLHF,TGTGCCAGCAGCTCAGGGACAGGGGATAATTCACCCCTCCACTTT
-,TRBJ2-5,-,TRBV6-5,CASRQAQETQYF,TGTGCCAGCAGGCAGGCGCAAGAGACCCAGTACTTC
-,TRBJ2-1,medium-sized,TRBV20-1,CSARQTGRYNEQFF,TGCAGTGCCAGACAGACAGGGAGGTACAATGAGCAGTTCTTC
-,TRBJ2-1,many,TRBV10-1,CASSESGSYNEQFF,TGCGCCAGCAGTGAGTCGGGGTCCTACAATGAGCAGTTCTTC
-,TRBJ2-7,few,TRBV20-1,CSASSGYEQYF,TGCAGTGCTAGTTCCGGCTACGAGCAGTACTTC
TRBD2,TRBJ2-1,medium-sized,TRBV18,CASSPRASGSSYNEQFF,TGTGCCAGCTCACCACGGGCTAGCGGGAGCTCCTACAATGAGCAGTTCTTC
TRBD2,TRBJ2-1,few,TRBV20-1,CSADRLAGGGGEQFF,TGCAGTGCTGATCGGCTAGCGGGAGGAGGCGGTGAGCAGTTCTTC
TRBD2,TRBJ2-7,medium-sized,TRBV6-6,CVAGRARYEQYF,TGTGTCGCCGGGAGGGCCAGGTACGAGCAGTACTTC
-,TRBJ2-2,few,TRBV6-5,CASSYGLAYNTGELFF,TGTGCCAGCAGTTACGGTCTAGCGTACAACACCGGGGAGCTGTTTTTT
-,TRBJ1-1,-,TRBV29-1,CSVTGTSMNTEAFF,TGCAGCGTCACCGGGACGAGTATGAACACTGAAGCTTTCTTT
-,TRBJ1-1,medium-sized,TRBV12-3/TRBV12-4,CASGQRIRAFF,TGTGCCAGCGGGCAGAGAATTCGAGCTTTCTTT
-,TRBJ2-2,many,TRBV20-1,CSARDLGANTGELFF,TGCAGTGCTAGGGATCTGGGGGCGAACACCGGGGAGCTGTTTTTT
-,TRBJ2-5,-,TRBV7-2,CASSDVRVLETQYF,TGTGCCAGCAGCGATGTCAGGGTCCTGGAGACCCAGTACTTC
TRBD2,TRBJ2-5,few,TRBV29-1,CSVLGLAGDGETQYF,TGCAGCGTGCTGGGACTAGCGGGAGACGGAGAGACCCAGTACTTC